This T cell receptor beta chain was sequenced during a study of naive and memory T cell subsets. Study outcomes and limitations: Naive and memory repertoire findings lacked a ground truth for validation. Possibly reflecting memory cells re-expressing CD45RA, a few larger clonotypes occurred in naive repertoires, especially CD8.

An equimolar mix of two oligonucleotides served as the beta constant-region primer for TRBC1 and TRBC2. Ligated cDNA was amplified by four rounds of PCR with nested alpha and beta constant-region primers and SP2. A 12-nucleotide UMI and the SP2 primer were added to the cDNA 3' end by oligonucleotide ligation. TCRdb ran MiXCR on the UMI-ligation and nested PCR reads and lists one entry per CDR3 protein. The sample holds about 160,000 distinct CDR3 sequences, over 20% seen once. Germline loops: CDR1 MDHEN, CDR2 SYDVKM. V was trimmed by 4 bases and J by 3 bases, leaving 16 bases between them. The CDR3 extends over 16 amino acids. As regards this clonotype: Its antigen is undetermined.

Input material: naive CD4+ T cells from blood. The rearrangement joins TRBV28 to TRBJ1-5; tentatively, D is TRBD1 (5 bases). The clonotype originates from a human donor in good health. The CDR3 DNA reads as TGTGCCAGCAGTTCCCGCCTGAGGGGAAACAATCAGCCCCAGCATTTT. It is translated as CASSSRLRGNNQPQHF.